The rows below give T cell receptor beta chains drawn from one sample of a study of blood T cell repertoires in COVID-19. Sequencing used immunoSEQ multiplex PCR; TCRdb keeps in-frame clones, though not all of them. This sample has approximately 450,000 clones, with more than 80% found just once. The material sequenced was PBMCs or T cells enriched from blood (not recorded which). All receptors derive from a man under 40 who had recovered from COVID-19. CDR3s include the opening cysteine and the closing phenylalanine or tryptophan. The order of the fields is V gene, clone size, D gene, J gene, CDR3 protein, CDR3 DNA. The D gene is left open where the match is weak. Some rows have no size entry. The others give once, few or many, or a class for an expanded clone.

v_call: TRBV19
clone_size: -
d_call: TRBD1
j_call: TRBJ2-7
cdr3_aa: CASRTGAGSYEQYF
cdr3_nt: TGTGCCAGTAGGACAGGGGCGGGCTCCTACGAGCAGTACTTC

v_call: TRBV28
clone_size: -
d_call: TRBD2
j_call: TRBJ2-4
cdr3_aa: CASSPPGLSGAKNIQYF
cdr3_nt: TGTGCCAGCAGTCCACCCGGCCTTAGCGGGGCCAAAAACATTCAGTACTTC

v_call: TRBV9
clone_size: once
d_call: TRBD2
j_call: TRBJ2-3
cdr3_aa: CASSAWTSGSTDTQYF
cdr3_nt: TGTGCCAGCAGCGCGTGGACTAGCGGGAGCACAGATACGCAGTATTTT

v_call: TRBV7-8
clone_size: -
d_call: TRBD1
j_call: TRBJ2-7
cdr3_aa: CASEAAGQGVYEQYF
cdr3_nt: TGTGCCAGCGAAGCCGCGGGACAGGGGGTCTACGAGCAGTACTTC

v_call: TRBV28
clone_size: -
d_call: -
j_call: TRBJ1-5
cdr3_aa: CASEGGANQPQHF
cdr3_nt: TGTGCCAGCGAAGGGGGGGCTAATCAGCCCCAGCATTTT

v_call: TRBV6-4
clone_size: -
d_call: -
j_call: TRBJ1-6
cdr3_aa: CASSDGAGDSPLHF
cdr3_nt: TGTGCCAGCAGTGACGGGGCAGGGGATTCACCCCTCCACTTT

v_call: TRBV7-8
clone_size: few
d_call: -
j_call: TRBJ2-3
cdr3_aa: CASSSGLHEFTDTQYF
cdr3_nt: TGTGCCAGCAGCTCCGGACTACACGAGTTCACAGATACGCAGTATTTT

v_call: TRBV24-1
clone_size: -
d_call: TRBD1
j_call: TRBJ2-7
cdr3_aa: CATSDPGTGAPEQYF
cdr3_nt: TGTGCCACCAGTGACCCCGGGACAGGGGCGCCCGAGCAGTACTTC

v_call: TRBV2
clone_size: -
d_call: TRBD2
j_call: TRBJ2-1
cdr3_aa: CASSEMGSGGSYNEQFF
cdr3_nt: TGTGCCAGCAGTGAAATGGGGTCGGGAGGGTCCTACAATGAGCAGTTCTTC

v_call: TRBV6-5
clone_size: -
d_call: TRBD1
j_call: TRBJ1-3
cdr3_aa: CASSSRAGGSGNTIYF
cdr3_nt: TGTGCCAGCAGTTCTCGTGCAGGGGGCTCTGGAAACACCATATATTTT

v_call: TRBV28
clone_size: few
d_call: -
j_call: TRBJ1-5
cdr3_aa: CASSLPTGGLRQPQHF
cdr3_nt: TGTGCCAGCAGTTTACCTACCGGGGGGCTTAGACAGCCCCAGCATTTT

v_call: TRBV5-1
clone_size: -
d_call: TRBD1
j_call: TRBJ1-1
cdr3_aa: CASSLETGSFTEAFF
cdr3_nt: TGCGCCAGCAGCTTGGAGACAGGGAGTTTCACTGAAGCTTTCTTT

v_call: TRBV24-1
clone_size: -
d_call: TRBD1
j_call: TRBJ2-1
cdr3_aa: CATSGHPGTDGNEQFF
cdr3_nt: TGTGCCACCAGTGGCCACCCAGGGACAGACGGCAATGAGCAGTTCTTC

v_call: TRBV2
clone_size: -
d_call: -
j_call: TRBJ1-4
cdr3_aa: CASSEVSDEKLFF
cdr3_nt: TGTGCCAGCAGTGAGGTGTCAGATGAAAAACTGTTTTTT

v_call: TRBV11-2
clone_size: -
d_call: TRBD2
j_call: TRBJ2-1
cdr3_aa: CASSPSPGLAGNNEQFF
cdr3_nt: TGTGCCAGCAGCCCCTCACCGGGACTAGCGGGCAACAATGAGCAGTTCTTC

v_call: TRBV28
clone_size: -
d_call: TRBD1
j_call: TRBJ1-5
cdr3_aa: CASRETGDGNQPQHF
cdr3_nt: TGTGCCAGCAGGGAGACAGGGGATGGCAATCAGCCCCAGCATTTT

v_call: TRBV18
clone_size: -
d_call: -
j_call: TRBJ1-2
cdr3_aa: CASSPRQANYGYTF
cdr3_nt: TGTGCCAGCTCACCACGACAGGCCAACTATGGCTACACCTTC

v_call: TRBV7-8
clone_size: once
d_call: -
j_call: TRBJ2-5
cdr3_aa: CASSLYYTDSTETQYF
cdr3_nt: TGTGCCAGCAGCCTATACTATACGGACAGTACGGAGACCCAGTACTTC

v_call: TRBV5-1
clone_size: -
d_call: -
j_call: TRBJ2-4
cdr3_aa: CASSLLSPDRVRGGKNIQYF
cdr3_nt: TGCGCCAGCAGCTTGTTATCCCCCGACAGGGTCCGGGGAGGCAAAAACATTCAGTACTTC

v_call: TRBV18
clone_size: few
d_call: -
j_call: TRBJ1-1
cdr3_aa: CASSPDRSHTEAFF
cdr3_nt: TGTGCCAGCTCACCAGACAGATCACACACTGAAGCTTTCTTT

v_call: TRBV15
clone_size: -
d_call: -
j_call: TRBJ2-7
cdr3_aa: CATSGDRAYEQYF
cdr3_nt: TGTGCCACCTCGGGGGACCGAGCCTACGAGCAGTACTTC

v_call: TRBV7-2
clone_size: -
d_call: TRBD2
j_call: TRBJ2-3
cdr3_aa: CASSLAVSGSPHTQYF
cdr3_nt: TGTGCCAGCAGCTTAGCGGTTAGCGGGAGCCCTCATACGCAGTATTTT

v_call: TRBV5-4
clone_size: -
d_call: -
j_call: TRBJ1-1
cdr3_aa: CASSPPGNTEAFF
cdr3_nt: TGTGCCAGCAGCCCTCCGGGGAACACTGAAGCTTTCTTT

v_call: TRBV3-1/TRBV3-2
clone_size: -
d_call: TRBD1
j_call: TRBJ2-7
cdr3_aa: CASSQGQGASYEQYF
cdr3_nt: TGTGCCAGCAGCCAGGGACAGGGGGCTTCCTACGAGCAGTACTTC

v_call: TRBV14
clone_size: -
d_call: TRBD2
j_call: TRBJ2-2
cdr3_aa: CASSQGNSGIPTGELFF
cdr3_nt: TGTGCCAGCAGCCAAGGCAATAGCGGGATCCCGACCGGGGAGCTGTTTTTT

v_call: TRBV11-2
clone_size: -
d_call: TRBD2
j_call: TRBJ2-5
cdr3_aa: CASSLGGAAGGGETQYF
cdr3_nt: TGTGCCAGCAGCTTAGGAGGCGCCGCGGGAGGGGGAGAGACCCAGTACTTC

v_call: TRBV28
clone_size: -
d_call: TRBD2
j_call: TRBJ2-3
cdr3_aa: CASSPGLVGPPDTQYF
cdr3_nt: TGTGCCAGCAGTCCCGGACTAGTTGGCCCTCCGGATACGCAGTATTTT

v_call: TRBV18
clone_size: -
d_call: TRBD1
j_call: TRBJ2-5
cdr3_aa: CASSLRRPGQGQETQYF
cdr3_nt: TGTGCCAGCTCACTTAGAAGACCGGGACAGGGGCAAGAGACCCAGTACTTC

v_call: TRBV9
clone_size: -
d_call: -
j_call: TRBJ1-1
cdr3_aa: CASSVDTASEAFF
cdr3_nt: TGTGCCAGCAGCGTAGACACAGCTTCTGAAGCTTTCTTT

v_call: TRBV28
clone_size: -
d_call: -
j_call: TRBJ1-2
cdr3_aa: CASSSGGMHGYTF
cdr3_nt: TGTGCCAGCAGTTCCGGAGGGATGCACGGCTACACCTTC

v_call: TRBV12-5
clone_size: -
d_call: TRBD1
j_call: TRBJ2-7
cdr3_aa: CASGTGQGDEQYF
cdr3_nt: TGTGCTAGTGGAACGGGACAGGGAGACGAGCAGTACTTC

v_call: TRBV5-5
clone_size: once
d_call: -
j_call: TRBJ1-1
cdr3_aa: CASSFSGTEAFF
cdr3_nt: TGTGCCAGCAGCTTTAGTGGCACTGAAGCTTTCTTT

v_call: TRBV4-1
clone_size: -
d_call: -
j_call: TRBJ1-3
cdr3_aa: CASSQEGGAGNTIYF
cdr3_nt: TGCGCCAGCAGCCAAGAGGGGGGAGCTGGAAACACCATATATTTT

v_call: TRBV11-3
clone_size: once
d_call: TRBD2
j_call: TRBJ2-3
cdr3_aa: CASSFGIAGSTDTQYF
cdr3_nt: TGTGCCAGCAGCTTTGGTATAGCGGGAAGCACAGATACGCAGTATTTT

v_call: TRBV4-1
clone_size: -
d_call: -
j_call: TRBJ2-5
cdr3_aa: CASSLDRETQYF
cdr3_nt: TGCGCCAGCAGCCTCGACAGAGAGACCCAGTACTTC

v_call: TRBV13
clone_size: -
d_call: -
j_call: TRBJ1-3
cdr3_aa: CASSLFQGNPGNTIYF
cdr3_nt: TGTGCCAGCAGCTTATTCCAGGGGAATCCTGGAAACACCATATATTTT

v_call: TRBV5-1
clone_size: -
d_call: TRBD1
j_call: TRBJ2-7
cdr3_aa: CASSFLHGTGANSYEQYF
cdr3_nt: TGCGCCAGCAGCTTCTTACACGGGACAGGGGCAAATTCCTACGAGCAGTACTTC

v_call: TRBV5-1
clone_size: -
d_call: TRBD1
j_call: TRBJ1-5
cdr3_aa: CASSFGTAGNQPQHF
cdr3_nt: TGCGCCAGCAGCTTTGGGACAGCAGGCAATCAGCCCCAGCATTTT

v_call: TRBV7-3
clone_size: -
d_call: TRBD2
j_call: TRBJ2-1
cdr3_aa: CASSPASGRAGEQFF
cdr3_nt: TGTGCCAGCAGCCCAGCTAGCGGGAGGGCCGGTGAGCAGTTCTTC

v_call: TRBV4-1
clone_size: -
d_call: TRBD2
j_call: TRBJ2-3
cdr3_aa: CASSPGSGPTDTQYF
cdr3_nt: TGCGCCAGCAGCCCCGGTAGCGGGCCCACAGATACGCAGTATTTT

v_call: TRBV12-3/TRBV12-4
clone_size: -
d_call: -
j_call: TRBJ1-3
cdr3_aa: CASSFEGGNTIYF
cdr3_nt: TGTGCCAGCAGTTTCGAGGGTGGAAACACCATATATTTT

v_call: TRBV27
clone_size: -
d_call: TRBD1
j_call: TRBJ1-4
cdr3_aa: CASRTTGGVNEKLFF
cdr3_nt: TGTGCCAGCAGGACTACAGGGGGAGTTAATGAAAAACTGTTTTTT

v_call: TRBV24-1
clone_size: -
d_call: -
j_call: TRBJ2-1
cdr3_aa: CATSRLAVSQQFF
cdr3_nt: TGTGCCACCAGCCGCTTAGCGGTGTCCCAGCAGTTCTTC

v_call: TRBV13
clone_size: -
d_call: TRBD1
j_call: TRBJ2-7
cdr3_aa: CASSAGTGGSEQYF
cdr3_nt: TGTGCCAGCAGCGCCGGGACAGGGGGCTCCGAGCAGTACTTC